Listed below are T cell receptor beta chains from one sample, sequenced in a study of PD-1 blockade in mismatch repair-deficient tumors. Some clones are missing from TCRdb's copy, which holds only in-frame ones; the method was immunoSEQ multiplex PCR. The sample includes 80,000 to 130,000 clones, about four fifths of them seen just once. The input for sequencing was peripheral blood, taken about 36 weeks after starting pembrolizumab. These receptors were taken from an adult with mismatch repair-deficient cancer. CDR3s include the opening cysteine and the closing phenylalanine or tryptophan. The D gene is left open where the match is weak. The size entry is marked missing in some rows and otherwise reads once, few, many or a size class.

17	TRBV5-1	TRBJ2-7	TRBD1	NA	CASSFSYSRDRIYEQYF	TGCGCCAGCAGCTTTTCTTACTCCCGGGACAGGATCTACGAGCAGTACTTC
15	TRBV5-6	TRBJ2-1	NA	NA	CASSLGLSSYNEQFF	TGTGCCAGCAGCTTGGGACTGAGCTCCTACAATGAGCAGTTCTTC
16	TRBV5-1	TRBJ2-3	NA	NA	CASSLFGPTYTDTQYF	TGCGCCAGCAGCTTGTTCGGGCCTACCTACACAGATACGCAGTATTTT
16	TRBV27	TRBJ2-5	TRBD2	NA	CASSPFAGGPPETQYF	TGTGCCAGCAGCCCTTTCGCGGGAGGGCCCCCAGAGACCCAGTACTTC
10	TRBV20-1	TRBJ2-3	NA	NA	CSARRDTQYF	TGCAGTGCTAGAAGGGATACGCAGTATTTT
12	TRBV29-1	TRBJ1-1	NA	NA	CSAPRANTEAFF	TGCAGCGCGCCAAGGGCGAACACTGAAGCTTTCTTT
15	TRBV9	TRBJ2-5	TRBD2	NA	CASSVGGRNQETQYF	TGTGCCAGCAGCGTAGGCGGGAGAAACCAAGAGACCCAGTACTTC
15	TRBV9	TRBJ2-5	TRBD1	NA	CASSPGTGVDETQYF	TGTGCCAGCAGCCCAGGGACAGGGGTGGACGAGACCCAGTACTTC
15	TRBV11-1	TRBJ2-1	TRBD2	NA	CASSPRTSGIDEQFF	TGTGCCAGCAGCCCTCGGACTAGCGGGATAGATGAGCAGTTCTTC
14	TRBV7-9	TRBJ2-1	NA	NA	CASSLLQSYNEQFF	TGTGCCAGCAGCTTACTCCAGTCCTACAATGAGCAGTTCTTC
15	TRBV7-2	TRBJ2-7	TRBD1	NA	CASSLDTGGAYEQYF	TGTGCCAGCAGCTTAGATACAGGGGGCGCCTACGAGCAGTACTTC
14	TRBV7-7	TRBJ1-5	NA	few	CASSLANSNQPQHF	TGTGCTAGCAGCTTAGCGAATAGCAATCAGCCCCAGCATTTT
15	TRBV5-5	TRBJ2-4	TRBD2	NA	CASSALAGFKNIQYF	TGTGCCAGTTCAGCTCTAGCGGGTTTCAAAAACATTCAGTACTTC
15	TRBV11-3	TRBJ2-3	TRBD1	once	CASSRRGQGPDTQYF	TGTGCCAGCAGCCGGCGGGGACAGGGCCCAGATACGCAGTATTTT
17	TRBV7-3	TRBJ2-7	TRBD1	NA	CASSPYPPGQGAYEQYF	TGTGCCAGCAGCCCATACCCTCCGGGACAGGGGGCTTACGAGCAGTACTTC
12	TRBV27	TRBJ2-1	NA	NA	CASSPLAGEQFF	TGTGCCAGCAGTCCGTTAGCCGGTGAGCAGTTCTTC
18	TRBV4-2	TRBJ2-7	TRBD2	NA	CASSQDPTSAKRQYEQYF	TGTGCCAGCAGCCAAGATCCAACTAGCGCGAAAAGGCAATACGAGCAGTACTTC
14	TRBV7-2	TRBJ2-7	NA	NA	CASSLGVGNHEQYF	TGTGCCAGCAGCTTAGGCGTAGGGAACCACGAGCAGTACTTC
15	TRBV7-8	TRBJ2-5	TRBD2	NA	CASSLLRAGGETQYF	TGTGCCAGCAGCTTATTGCGGGCGGGAGGAGAGACCCAGTACTTC
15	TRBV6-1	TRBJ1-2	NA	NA	CASSEAETVYYGYTF	TGTGCCAGCAGTGAAGCAGAGACAGTATATTATGGCTACACCTTC
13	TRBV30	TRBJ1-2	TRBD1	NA	CAWRGGGGRGYTF	TGTGCCTGGAGAGGGGGCGGGGGAAGAGGCTACACCTTC
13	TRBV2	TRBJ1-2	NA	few	CASSVQGNYGYTF	TGTGCCAGCAGTGTTCAGGGTAACTATGGCTACACCTTC